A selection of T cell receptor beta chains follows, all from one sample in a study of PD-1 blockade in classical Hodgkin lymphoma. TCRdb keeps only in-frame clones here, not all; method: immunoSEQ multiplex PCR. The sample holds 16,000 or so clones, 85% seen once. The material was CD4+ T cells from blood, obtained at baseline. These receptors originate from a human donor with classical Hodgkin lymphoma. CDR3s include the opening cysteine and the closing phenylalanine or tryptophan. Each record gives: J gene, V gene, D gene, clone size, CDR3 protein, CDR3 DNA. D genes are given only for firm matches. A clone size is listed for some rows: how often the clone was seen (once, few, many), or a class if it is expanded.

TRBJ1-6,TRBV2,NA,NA,CASSSARGRSPLHF,TGTGCCAGCAGTTCAGCCAGGGGTCGCTCACCCCTCCACTTT
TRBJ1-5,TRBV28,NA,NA,CASSLGGGDQPQHF,TGTGCCAGCAGTTTGGGGGGAGGAGATCAGCCCCAGCATTTT
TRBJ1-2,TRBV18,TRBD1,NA,CASSPSYLTGGDGYTF,TGTGCCAGCTCACCTTCCTACTTGACAGGGGGCGATGGCTACACCTTC
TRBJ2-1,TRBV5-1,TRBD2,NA,CASSGTSGFREQFF,TGCGCCAGCAGTGGGACTAGCGGGTTCAGGGAGCAGTTCTTC
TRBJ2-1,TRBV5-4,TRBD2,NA,CASSSIAGGTSEQFF,TGTGCCAGCAGCTCCATAGCGGGAGGTACCAGTGAGCAGTTCTTC
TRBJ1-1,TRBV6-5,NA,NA,CASRRGPNTEAFF,TGTGCCAGCAGGAGGGGACCTAACACTGAAGCTTTCTTT
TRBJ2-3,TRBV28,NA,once,CASSLQTSLDTQYF,TGTGCCAGCAGTTTACAGACTAGTCTAGATACGCAGTATTTT
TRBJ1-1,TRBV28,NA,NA,CASSLVEGDTEAFF,TGTGCCAGCAGTTTAGTGGAGGGAGACACTGAAGCTTTCTTT
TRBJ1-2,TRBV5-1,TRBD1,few,CASSQPGQRNYGYTF,TGCGCCAGCAGCCAACCGGGACAGAGAAACTATGGCTACACCTTC
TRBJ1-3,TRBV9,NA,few,CASSVGSGNSGNTIYF,TGTGCCAGCAGCGTAGGGTCGGGGAACTCTGGAAACACCATATATTTT
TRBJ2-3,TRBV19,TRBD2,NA,CASSRAGTSVSTDTQYF,TGTGCCAGTAGTAGGGCAGGGACTAGCGTTAGCACAGATACGCAGTATTTT
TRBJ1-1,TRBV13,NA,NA,CASNLRGLNTEAFF,TGTGCCAGCAACCTCCGGGGGCTGAACACTGAAGCTTTCTTT
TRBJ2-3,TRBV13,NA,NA,CASSLLYSGTDTQYF,TGTGCCAGCAGCCTCCTTTATTCGGGCACAGATACGCAGTATTTT
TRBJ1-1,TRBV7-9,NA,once,CASSLGQVEVEAFF,TGTGCCAGCAGCTTAGGACAGGTGGAGGTAGAAGCTTTCTTT
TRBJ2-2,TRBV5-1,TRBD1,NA,CASSGDRVGTGELFF,TGCGCCAGCAGCGGGGACAGGGTCGGAACCGGGGAGCTGTTTTTT
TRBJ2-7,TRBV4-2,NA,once,CASSQDVNRVAEQYF,TGTGCCAGCAGCCAAGATGTAAACAGGGTGGCCGAGCAGTACTTC
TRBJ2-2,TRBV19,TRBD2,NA,CASSIDYLAGGPRSGELFF,TGTGCCAGTAGTATAGATTATTTAGCGGGAGGCCCGAGATCCGGGGAGCTGTTTTTT
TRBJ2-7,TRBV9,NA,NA,CASSVDHRPSYEQYF,TGTGCCAGCAGCGTAGATCACCGTCCCTCCTACGAGCAGTACTTC
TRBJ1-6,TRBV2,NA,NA,CASTPWEDSPLHF,TGTGCCAGCACCCCCTGGGAGGATTCACCCCTCCACTTT
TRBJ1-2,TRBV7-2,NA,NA,CASSFDGNYGYTF,TGTGCCAGCAGCTTTGACGGCAACTATGGCTACACCTTC
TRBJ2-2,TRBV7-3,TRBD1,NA,CASSSPLGQTTGELFF,TGTGCCAGCAGCTCGCCCTTGGGACAGACCACCGGGGAGCTGTTTTTT
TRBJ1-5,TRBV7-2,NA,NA,CASSPQGNQPQHF,TGTGCCAGCAGCCCCCAGGGCAATCAGCCCCAGCATTTT
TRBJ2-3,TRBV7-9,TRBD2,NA,CASSLRLAGGTDTQYF,TGTGCCAGCAGCTTAAGACTAGCGGGCGGCACAGATACGCAGTATTTT
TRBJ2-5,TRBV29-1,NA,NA,CSGIRGATETQYF,TGCAGCGGAATTAGGGGGGCAACAGAGACCCAGTACTTC
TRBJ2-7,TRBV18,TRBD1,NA,CASSPFGTEYEQYF,TGTGCCAGCTCACCATTTGGGACAGAATACGAGCAGTACTTC
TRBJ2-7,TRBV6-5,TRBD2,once,CASSYYGGAPYEQYF,TGTGCCAGCAGTTACTACGGGGGGGCCCCCTACGAGCAGTACTTC
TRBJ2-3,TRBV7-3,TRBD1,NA,CASSPGTGAVDTQYF,TGTGCCAGCAGCCCCGGGACAGGGGCCGTAGATACGCAGTATTTT
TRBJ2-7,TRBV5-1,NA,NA,CASTRGYGSSYEQYF,TGCGCCAGCACCCGGGGGTATGGGAGCTCCTACGAGCAGTACTTC
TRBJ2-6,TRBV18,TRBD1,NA,CASSGQTGAGANVLTF,TGTGCCAGCTCGGGCCAGACAGGGGCTGGGGCCAACGTCCTGACTTTC
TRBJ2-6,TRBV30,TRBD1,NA,CAWSVTGGFSGANVLTF,TGTGCCTGGAGTGTCACAGGGGGCTTCTCTGGGGCCAACGTCCTGACTTTC
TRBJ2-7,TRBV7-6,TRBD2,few,CASSSGTSGRYEQYF,TGTGCCAGCAGCTCAGGGACTAGCGGGAGATACGAGCAGTACTTC